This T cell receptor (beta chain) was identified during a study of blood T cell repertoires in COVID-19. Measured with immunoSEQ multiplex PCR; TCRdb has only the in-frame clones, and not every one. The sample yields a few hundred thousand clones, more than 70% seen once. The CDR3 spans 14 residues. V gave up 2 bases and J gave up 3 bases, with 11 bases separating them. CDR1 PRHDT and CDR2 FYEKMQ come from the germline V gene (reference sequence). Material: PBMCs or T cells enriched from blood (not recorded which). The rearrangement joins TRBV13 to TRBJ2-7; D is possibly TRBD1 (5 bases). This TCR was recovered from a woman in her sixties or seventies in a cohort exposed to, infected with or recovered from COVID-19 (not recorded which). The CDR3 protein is CASSLLQASYEQYF. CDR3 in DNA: TGTGCCAGCAGCTTATTACAGGCGAGCTACGAGCAGTACTTC.